This T cell receptor (beta chain) was retrieved from a study of T cells after yellow fever vaccination. The ends lost 3 bases at V and 9 bases at J; junction bases unmatched: 5. The CDR3 spans 14 residues. CDR1 is SGHTA, CDR2 FQGTGA, per germline. This clonotype has only a few counts. TCRdb reprocessed the 5' RACE reads via MiXCR and lists one record per CDR3 protein. The profile shows around 550,000 distinct CDR3 sequences, about a fifth of them singletons. V usage is TRBV7-3 and J usage is TRBJ1-6; 7 bases match TRBD1. The sequencing used PBMCs, collected 15 days after the yellow fever booster vaccination. This TCR was sampled from a man aged 25-45 years who received the YFV17D yellow fever vaccine. The CDR3 DNA follows: TGTGCCAGCAGCTTCGGGACAGCGGGTTCACCCCTCCACTTT. Its translation: CASSFGTAGSPLHF. The full variable domain, its missing parts supplied by reference TRBV7-3 and TRBJ1-6, is GAGVSQTPSNKVTEKGKYVELRCDPISGHTALYWYRQSLGQGPEFLIYFQGTGAADDSGLPNDRFFAVRPEGSVSTLKIQRTERGDSAVYLCASSFGTAGSPLHFGNGTRLTVT.